The present T cell receptor beta chain was sequenced within a study of cytomegalovirus exposure and HLA in healthy donors. Study results and limitations: In a later analysis, TCR association rates varied by HLA locus: DRB1 most, HLA-C fewest.

V lost 6 bases to trimming and J lost 6 bases, with 11 bases between them. Germline lookup yields CDR1 MNHEY and CDR2 SVGAGI. The length of the CDR3 is 12 residues. The PCR employed 60 Vbeta primers together with 13 Jbeta primers. Data came from immunoSEQ multiplex PCR; TCRdb stores just in-frame clones and leaves some out. The data contain roughly 140,000 clones, roughly 82% of them singletons. Notes on this clone: Its antigen is as yet unknown.

J is TRBJ1-1 and V is TRBV6-5; D is perhaps TRBD1 (6 bases). The receptor comes from a male donor in good health and CMV-seronegative. The specimen sequenced was PBMCs. CDR3 protein: CASRQGGSEAFF. In DNA, the CDR3 is TGTGCCAGCAGACAGGGCGGGTCTGAAGCTTTCTTT.